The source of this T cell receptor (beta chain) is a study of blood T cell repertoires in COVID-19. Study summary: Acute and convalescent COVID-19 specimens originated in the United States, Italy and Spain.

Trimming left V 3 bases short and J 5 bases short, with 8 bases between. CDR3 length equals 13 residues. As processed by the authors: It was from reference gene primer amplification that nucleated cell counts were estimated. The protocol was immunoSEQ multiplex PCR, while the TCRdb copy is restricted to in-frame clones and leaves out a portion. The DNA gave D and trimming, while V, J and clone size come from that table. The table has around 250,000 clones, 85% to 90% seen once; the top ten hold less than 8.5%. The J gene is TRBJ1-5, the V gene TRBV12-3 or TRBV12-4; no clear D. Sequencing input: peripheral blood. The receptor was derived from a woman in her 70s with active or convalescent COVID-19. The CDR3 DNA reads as TGTGCCAGCAGTTTGAACATTCATCAGCCCCAGCATTTT. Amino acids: CASSLNIHQPQHF.